This T cell receptor (beta chain) was observed in a study of vaccination and CD4 T cells after COVID-19. TCRdb called the PCR reads again in MiXCR, with one record for every CDR3 protein. The top ten clones hold roughly 1.1% of a sample with about 19,000 distinct CDR3 sequences, roughly 60% of them seen once. Recorded positive PCR dates fall between March and December 2020, preceding US Alpha, Beta and Delta variants. CDR3 size: 13 residues. Germline V CDR1 and CDR2: DFQATT, SNEGSKA (reference sequence). The V gene lost 0 bases and the J gene lost 4 bases, with 9 bases spanning the gap. The rearrangement links TRBV20-1 to TRBJ1-2; no reliable D call. The specimen comprised CD4+ T cells from blood, sampled after SARS-CoV-2 vaccination. This clonotype originated in a human donor who had recovered from COVID-19. CDR3 residues: CSARDLTGYGYTF. The CDR3 nucleotides are TGCAGTGCTAGAGATCTGACGGGCTATGGCTACACCTTC.